The clone carrying this TCR beta chain showed up many times. Its antigen is not identified. The ends were cut back, 3 bases at V and 7 bases at J, with 12 bases in the middle. There are 14 residues in the CDR3. Germline loops: CDR1 MDHEN, CDR2 SYDVKM. The data stem from a study of molecular identifiers for immune sequencing clone quantification. Broader study findings: Clones above 20 RNA copies contained over 99% of effector molecules and under 1% of naive molecules.

Each CDR3 protein is one row after TCRdb ran MiXCR on the PCR reads. The data show about 100,000 distinct CDR3 sequences, about 35% seen once. The gene calls are TRBV28 and TRBJ2-2, with D perhaps assigned TRBD1 or TRBD2 (5 bases each). The sequence was obtained from a human donor in good health. Some libraries in this study had Jurkat cell RNA spiked in. Sequencing was done on a sample of naive CD8+ T cells from blood, with Jurkat cell RNA spiked in. Described subset: FACS-sorted CD8+CD4-CCR7+CD45RA+ naive T cells. DNA for the CDR3: TGTGCCAGCAGTTTCTTAGGGACCAGCGGGGAGCTGTTTTTT. Its protein is CASSFLGTSGELFF.